This TCR beta chain was observed in a study of blood T cell repertoires in COVID-19. TCRdb keeps only in-frame clones here, not all; method: immunoSEQ multiplex PCR. The table has about 280,000 clones, around 85% seen once; the top ten hold about 2.7%. V shed 3 bases and J 12 bases; nucleotides not matched to a gene: 6. This CDR3 has 14 residues. Per the germline V gene, CDR1 is SGHRS and CDR2 is YFSETQ. This clone was detected once. The receptor was isolated from a woman in her 50s who had recovered from COVID-19. The rearrangement uses TRBV5-1 and TRBJ1-4; the match to TRBD1 covers 12 bases. The sequenced sample consisted of PBMCs or T cells enriched from blood (not recorded which). CDR3 region: CASSSGQGARELFF. In DNA form, the CDR3 reads TGCGCCAGCAGCTCGGGACAGGGGGCGAGGGAACTGTTTTTT.